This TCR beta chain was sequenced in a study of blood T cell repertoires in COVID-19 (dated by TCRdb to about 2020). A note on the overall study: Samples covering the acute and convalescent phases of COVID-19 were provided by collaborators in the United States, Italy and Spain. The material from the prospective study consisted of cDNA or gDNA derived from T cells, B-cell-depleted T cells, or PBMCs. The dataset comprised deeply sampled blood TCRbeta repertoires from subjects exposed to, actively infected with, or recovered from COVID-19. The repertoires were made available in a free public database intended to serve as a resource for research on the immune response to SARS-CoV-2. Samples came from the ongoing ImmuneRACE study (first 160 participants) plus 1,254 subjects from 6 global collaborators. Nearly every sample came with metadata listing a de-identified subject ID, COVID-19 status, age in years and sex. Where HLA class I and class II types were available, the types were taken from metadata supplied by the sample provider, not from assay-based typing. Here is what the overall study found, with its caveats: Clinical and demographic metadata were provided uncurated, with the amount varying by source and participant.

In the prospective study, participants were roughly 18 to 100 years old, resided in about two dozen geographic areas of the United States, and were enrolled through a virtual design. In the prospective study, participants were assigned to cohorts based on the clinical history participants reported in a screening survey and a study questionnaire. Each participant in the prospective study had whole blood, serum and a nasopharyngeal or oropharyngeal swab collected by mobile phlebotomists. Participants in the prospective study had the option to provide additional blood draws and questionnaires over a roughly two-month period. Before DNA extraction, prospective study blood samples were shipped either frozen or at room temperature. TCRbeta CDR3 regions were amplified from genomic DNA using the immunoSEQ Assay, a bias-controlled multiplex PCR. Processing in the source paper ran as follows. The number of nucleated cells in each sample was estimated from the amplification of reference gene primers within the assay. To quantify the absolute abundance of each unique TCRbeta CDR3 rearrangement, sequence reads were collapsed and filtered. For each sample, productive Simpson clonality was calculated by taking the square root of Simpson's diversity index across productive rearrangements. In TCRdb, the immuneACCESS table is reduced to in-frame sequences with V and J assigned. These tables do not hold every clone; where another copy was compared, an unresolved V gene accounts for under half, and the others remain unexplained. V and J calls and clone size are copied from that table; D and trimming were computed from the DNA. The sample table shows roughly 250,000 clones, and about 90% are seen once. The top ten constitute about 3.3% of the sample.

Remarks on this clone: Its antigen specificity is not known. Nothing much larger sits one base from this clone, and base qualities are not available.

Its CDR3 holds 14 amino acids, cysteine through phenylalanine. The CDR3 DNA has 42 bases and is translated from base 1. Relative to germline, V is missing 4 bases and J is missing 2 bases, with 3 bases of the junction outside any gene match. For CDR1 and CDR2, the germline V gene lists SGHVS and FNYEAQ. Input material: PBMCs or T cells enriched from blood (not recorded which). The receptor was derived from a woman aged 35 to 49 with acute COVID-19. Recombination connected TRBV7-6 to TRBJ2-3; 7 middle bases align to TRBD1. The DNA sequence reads TGTGCCAGCAGCTCACAGGGGTACACAGATACGCAGTATTTT. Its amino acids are CASSSQGYTDTQYF.